One sample yielded the 19 T cell receptor beta chains listed below, sequenced in a study of radiotherapy plus CTLA-4 blockade in lung cancer. Only in-frame clones appear in the TCRdb table, and some are missing; sequencing was by immunoSEQ multiplex PCR. This table holds around 45,000 clones, about 88% found once. The sequenced sample was peripheral blood, obtained from a patient treated with radiotherapy plus ipilimumab. The receptors were gathered from a human donor with non-small cell lung cancer whose response to radiotherapy plus ipilimumab could not be evaluated.

This clone was seen a single time. CDR3 DNA sequence: TGTGCCAGCAGCTTACCGGTCGCAGGGTGGGAGACCCAGTACTTC. This translates into CASSLPVAGWETQYF. The chain links TRBV7-2 to TRBJ2-5; D possibly corresponds to TRBD1 (5 bases). V was cut by 2 bases and J by 5 bases, with 15 bases left in between. Germline V gene data show CDR1 as SGHTA and CDR2 as FQGNSA. The CDR3 spans 15 residues. Filled out from reference TRBV7-2 and TRBJ2-5, the complete variable domain reads GAGVSQSPSNKVTEKGKDVELRCDPISGHTALYWYRQSLGQGLEFLIYFQGNSAPDKSGLPSDRFSAERTGGSVSTLTIQRTQQEDSAVYLCASSLPVAGWETQYFGPGTRLLVL.

The CDR3 DNA sequence: TGTGCCAGCAGTTTACTAGCGGGCTACACAGATACGCAGTATTTT. It specifies CASSLLAGYTDTQYF. The chain employs TRBV28 and TRBJ2-3; 8 positions match TRBD2. The CDR3 is made up of 15 amino acids. J was trimmed by 2 bases and V by 2 bases; bases with no gene match: 3. Germline V gene sequence: CDR1 MDHEN, CDR2 SYDVKM.

The J gene is TRBJ2-6, the V gene TRBV6-5; no firm D call. V was clipped by 8 bases and J by 0 bases, with 8 bases between them. There are 14 residues in the CDR3. Germline-derived CDR1 and CDR2 are MNHEY and SVGAGI. The CDR3 protein is CASLSISGANVLTF. In DNA, the CDR3 is TGTGCCAGCCTATCGATCTCTGGGGCCAACGTCCTGACTTTC.

This clone showed up just once. This sequence joins TRBV5-1 and TRBJ2-5; 13 nucleotides match TRBD2. The V and J ends lost 4 bases and 5 bases, in that order; junction bases with no gene match: 11. CDR3 length: 17 amino acids. The germline V gene has CDR1 SGHRS and CDR2 YFSETQ. The CDR3 spells CASSTGTSGKFWETQYF. The CDR3 coding sequence is TGCGCCAGCAGCACCGGGACTAGCGGGAAGTTTTGGGAGACCCAGTACTTC.

The genes are TRBV7-2 and TRBJ2-2, with TRBD2 as a possible D gene (6 bases). The CDR3 covers 16 residues. In germline, CDR1 is SGHTA, CDR2 FQGNSA. The V gene lost 2 bases and the J gene lost 2 bases, with 12 bases spanning the gap. Here the CDR3 DNA reads TGTGCCAGCAGCTTACGGGGTGCGGGAAACACCGGGGAGCTGTTTTTT. Amino acids: CASSLRGAGNTGELFF.

The chain links TRBV6-5 to TRBJ2-5; D is perhaps TRBD1 (5 bases). CDR3 length equals 14 residues. The V end was cut by 2 bases, the J end by 2 bases, with 9 bases between. Germline V CDR1 and CDR2: MNHEY, SVGAGI. CDR3 in DNA: TGTGCCAGCAGTTACGGGGCAGGTCAAGAGACCCAGTACTTC. It is translated as CASSYGAGQETQYF.

The rearrangement links TRBV11-2 to TRBJ1-2, with 8 bases aligning to TRBD1. J lost 4 bases, V lost 2 bases, and 3 bases had no gene match. Germline-derived CDR1 and CDR2 are SGHAT and FQNNGV. This CDR3 spans 14 amino acids. CDR3 loop: CASSLSGGGYGYTF. The CDR3 DNA reads TGTGCCAGCAGCTTATCAGGGGGCGGCTATGGCTACACCTTC.

This rearrangement joins TRBV29-1 to TRBJ1-2, with 9 bases aligning to TRBD1. Germline CDR1 SQVTM, CDR2 ANQGSEA. V was clipped by 6 bases and J by 8 bases; unmatched bases: 7. The CDR3 loop spans 12 amino acids. CDR3 DNA sequence: TGCAGCGTAACAGGGGGCCAGGAGGGCTACACCTTC. It yields the protein CSVTGGQEGYTF. The entire variable domain, with the rest obtained from reference TRBV29-1 and TRBJ1-2, is as follows: SAVISQKPSRDICQRGTSLTIQCQVDSQVTMMFWYRQQPGQSLTLIATANQGSEATYESGFVIDKFPISRPNLTFSTLTVSNMSPEDSSIYLCSVTGGQEGYTFGSGTRLTVV.

The chain is built from TRBV2 and TRBJ2-5; 11 bases are shared with TRBD2. Losses at the gene ends were 8 bases for V and 4 bases for J; bases not matched to a gene: 6. Germline V lookup: CDR1 SNHLY, CDR2 FYNNEI. This CDR3 contains 14 residues. For the CDR3, the DNA is TGTGCCAGCGGCGGACTAGCGGGCAGAGAGACCCAGTACTTC. It codes for CASGGLAGRETQYF. The variable domain in full, with the rest retrieved from reference TRBV2 and TRBJ2-5, is EPEVTQTPSHQVTQMGQEVILRCVPISNHLYFYWYRQILGQKVEFLVSFYNNEISEKSEIFDDQFSVERPDGSNFTLKIRSTKLEDSAMYFCASGGLAGRETQYFGPGTRLLVL.

The chain links TRBV28 to TRBJ2-5; 12 bases map to TRBD2. The CDR3 is made up of 16 amino acids. V gave up 6 bases and J gave up 9 bases; unmatched junction bases: 14. CDR1 and CDR2 (germline): MDHEN, SYDVKM. In nucleotides, the CDR3 is TGTGCCAGCAGAGATCTACTAGCGGGAGGACGATCGGCCCAGTACTTC. Its protein is CASRDLLAGGRSAQYF. Full variable domain (remainder filled in from reference TRBV28 and TRBJ2-5): DVKVTQSSRYLVKRTGEKVFLECVQDMDHENMFWYRQDPGLGLRLIYFSYDVKMKEKGDIPEGYSVSREKKERFSLILESASTNQTSMYLCASRDLLAGGRSAQYFGPGTRLLVL.

The chain is built from TRBV19 and TRBJ1-5, with TRBD1 identical over 8 bases. This CDR3 is built from 15 residues. CDR1 and CDR2 (germline): LNHDA, SQIVND (reference sequence). Trimming took 8 bases from V and 4 from J; bases not matched to a gene: 10. The CDR3 DNA is TGTGCCAGTCGCAGGGCTCAGGGGGCGAATCAGCCCCAGCATTTT. Its translation is CASRRAQGANQPQHF.

The chain combines TRBV5-1 with TRBJ1-2, with TRBD1 identical over 7 bases. CDR3 size: 13 residues. CDR1 SGHRS and CDR2 YFSETQ come from the germline V gene. The V segment lost 0 bases and the J segment 8 bases; nucleotides outside the gene matches: 4. The CDR3 DNA sequence: TGCGCCAGCAGCTTGGAGACAGGGTTGGGCTACACCTTC. Its protein is CASSLETGLGYTF.

V and J are TRBV14 and TRBJ2-5; tentatively, D is TRBD1 (7 bases). Trimming removed 4 bases at V and 4 bases at J, with 13 bases between. Per the germline V gene, CDR1 is SGHDN and CDR2 is FVKESK. CDR3 size: 14 residues. The CDR3 reads CASSPSGGRETQYF. For the CDR3, the DNA is TGTGCCAGCAGCCCTTCAGGGGGGCGAGAGACCCAGTACTTC. The complete variable domain, with remaining parts taken from reference TRBV14 and TRBJ2-5, reads EAGVTQFPSHSVIEKGQTVTLRCDPISGHDNLYWYRRVMGKEIKFLLHFVKESKQDESGMPNNRFLAERTGGTYSTLKVQPAELEDSGVYFCASSPSGGRETQYFGPGTRLLVL.

The chain joins TRBV6-5 to TRBJ2-5; a possible D gene is TRBD1 (6 bases). The CDR3 is 14 residues long. Trimming shortened V by 6 bases and J by 10 bases, and 21 bases separated the two germline ends. CDR1 is MNHEY, CDR2 SVGAGI, per germline. The chain's CDR3 is CASSPQGDIVDQYF. CDR3 in DNA: TGTGCCAGCAGCCCCCAAGGGGACATCGTAGACCAGTACTTC.

The chain carries TRBV7-9 and TRBJ2-6, with 9 bases that match TRBD1. V trimming: 5 bases; J trimming: 0 bases; junction bases outside the gene matches: 8. CDR1 is SEHNR, CDR2 FQNEAQ, per germline (reference sequence). CDR3 length: 18 residues. The CDR3 reads CASSTGQGIYSGANVLTF. The CDR3 DNA reads TGTGCCAGCAGCACCGGACAGGGGATTTACTCTGGGGCCAACGTCCTGACTTTC.

The V call is TRBV12-5, the J call TRBJ2-1, with TRBD2 as a possible D gene (5 bases). CDR3 length equals 13 residues. CDR1 and CDR2 from the germline V gene are LGHNT and FRNRAP. The V gene lost 0 bases and the J gene lost 9 bases, with 9 bases spanning the gap. CDR3 sequence reads: CASGLVGSSEQFF. CDR3 in DNA: TGTGCTAGTGGTTTGGTTGGGAGCAGTGAGCAGTTCTTC.

This chain uses TRBV19 with TRBJ2-3; 9 nucleotides match TRBD2. Trimming at V came to 3 bases and at J to 0 bases, leaving 1 base not matched to a gene. Germline CDR1 LNHDA, CDR2 SQIVND (reference sequence). This CDR3 contains 15 residues. CDR3 amino acids: CASSMAGGSTDTQYF. The CDR3 DNA is TGTGCCAGTAGTATGGCGGGAGGGAGCACAGATACGCAGTATTTT.

The chain combines TRBV6-5 with TRBJ1-2; D may be TRBD1 (6 bases). The V end was cut by 5 bases, the J end by 7 bases, with 17 bases between. Germline V gene lookup returns CDR1 MNHEY and CDR2 SVGAGI. The CDR3 has 14 residues. DNA of the CDR3: TGTGCCAGCAGTGAGACAGGTCCAACGTTTGGCTACACCTTC. Translated, it gives CASSETGPTFGYTF.

This clone was observed once. The genes are TRBV5-4 and TRBJ1-2, with TRBD1 matching 12 bases. V shed 4 bases, J shed 5 bases, and the junction held 12 bases outside the gene matches. The germline V gene has CDR1 SGHNT and CDR2 YYREEE (reference sequence). This CDR3 contains 17 residues. CDR3 DNA sequence: TGTGCCAGCAGCCCCTCGGGGACAGGGGGCGCCGGGTATGGCTACACCTTC. Translated, it gives CASSPSGTGGAGYGYTF.